The entry below describes one T cell receptor (beta chain). The sample is drawn from a study of blood T cell repertoires in COVID-19. At the level of the study: Collection of acute and convalescent COVID-19 samples took place in the United States, Italy and Spain. The cDNA or gDNA used as material had been derived from T cells, B-cell-depleted T cells, or PBMCs.

Germline V gene data show CDR1 as MGHRA and CDR2 as YSYEKL. The ends lost 1 base at V and 6 bases at J; junction bases unmatched: 4. The CDR3 consists of 15 residues. Authors' processing steps: The authors estimated nucleated cell counts from reference gene primer amplification. Using immunoSEQ multiplex PCR, the repertoire was profiled, and TCRdb retains in-frame clones only, with some absent. That table furnishes V, J and clone size, whereas the DNA furnished D and trimming. The table shows around 200,000 clones, with approximately 78% occurring only once. The J gene is TRBJ1-4, the V gene TRBV4-1; 8 bases agree with TRBD1. Source material: peripheral blood. This receptor was taken from a woman older than 75 with acute or convalescent COVID-19. CDR3 bases: TGCGCCAGCAGCCAAGTCGACAGGGGAGATGAAAAACTGTTTTTT. It is translated as CASSQVDRGDEKLFF.